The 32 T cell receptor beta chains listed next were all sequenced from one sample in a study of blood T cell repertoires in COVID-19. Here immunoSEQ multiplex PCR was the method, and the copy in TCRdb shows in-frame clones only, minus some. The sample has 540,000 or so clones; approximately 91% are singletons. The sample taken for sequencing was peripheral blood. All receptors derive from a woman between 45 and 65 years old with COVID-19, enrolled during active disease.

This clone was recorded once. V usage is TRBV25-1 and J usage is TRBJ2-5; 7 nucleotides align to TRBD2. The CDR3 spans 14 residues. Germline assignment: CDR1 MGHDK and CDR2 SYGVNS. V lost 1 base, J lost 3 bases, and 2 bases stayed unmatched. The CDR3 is CASSEWRGKETQYF. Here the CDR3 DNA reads TGTGCCAGCAGTGAATGGCGGGGGAAAGAGACCCAGTACTTC.

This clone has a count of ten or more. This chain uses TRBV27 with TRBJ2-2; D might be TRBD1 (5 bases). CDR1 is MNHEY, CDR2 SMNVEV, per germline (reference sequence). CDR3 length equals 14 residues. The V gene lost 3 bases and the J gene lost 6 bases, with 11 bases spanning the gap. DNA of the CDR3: TGTGCCAGCAGTTTCTCAGGGATCGCCGGGGAGCTGTTTTTT. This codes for CASSFSGIAGELFF.

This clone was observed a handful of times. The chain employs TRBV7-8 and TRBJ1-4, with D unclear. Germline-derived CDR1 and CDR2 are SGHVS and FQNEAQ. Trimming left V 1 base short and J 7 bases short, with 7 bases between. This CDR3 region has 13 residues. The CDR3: CASSLGRLEKLFF. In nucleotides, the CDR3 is TGTGCCAGCAGCTTAGGCAGGCTTGAAAAACTGTTTTTT.

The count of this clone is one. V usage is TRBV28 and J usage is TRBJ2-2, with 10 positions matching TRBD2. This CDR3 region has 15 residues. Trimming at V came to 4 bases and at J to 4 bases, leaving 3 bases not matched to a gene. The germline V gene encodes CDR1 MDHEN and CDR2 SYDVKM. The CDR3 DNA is TGTGCCAGCAGTTCAAAGCGGGGGGGCACCGGGGAGCTGTTTTTT. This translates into CASSSKRGGTGELFF.

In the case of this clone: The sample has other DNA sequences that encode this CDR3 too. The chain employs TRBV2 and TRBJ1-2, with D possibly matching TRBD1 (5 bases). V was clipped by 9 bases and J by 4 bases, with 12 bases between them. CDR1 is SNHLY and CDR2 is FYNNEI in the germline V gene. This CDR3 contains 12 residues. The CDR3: CASSPGGYGYTF. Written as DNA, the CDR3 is TGTGCCAGTAGTCCCGGGGGCTATGGCTACACCTTC.

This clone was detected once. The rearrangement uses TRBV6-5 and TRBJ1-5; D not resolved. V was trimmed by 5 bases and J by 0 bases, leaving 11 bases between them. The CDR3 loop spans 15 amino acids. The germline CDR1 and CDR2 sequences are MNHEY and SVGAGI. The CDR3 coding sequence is TGTGCCAGCAGTCCCGTTAGTAATAGCAATCAGCCCCAGCATTTT. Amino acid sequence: CASSPVSNSNQPQHF.

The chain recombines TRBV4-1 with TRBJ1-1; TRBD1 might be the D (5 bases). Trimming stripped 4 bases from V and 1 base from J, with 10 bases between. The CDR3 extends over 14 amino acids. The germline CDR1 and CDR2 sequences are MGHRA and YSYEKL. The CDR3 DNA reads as TGCGCCAGCAGCCCAGGGTGGGGGAACACTGAAGCTTTCTTT. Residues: CASSPGWGNTEAFF.

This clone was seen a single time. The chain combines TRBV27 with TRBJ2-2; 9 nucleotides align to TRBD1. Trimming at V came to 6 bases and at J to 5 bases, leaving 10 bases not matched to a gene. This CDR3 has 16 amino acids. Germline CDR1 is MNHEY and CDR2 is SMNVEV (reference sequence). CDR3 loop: CASSPTGGLRTGELFF. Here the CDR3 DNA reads TGTGCCAGCAGCCCGACAGGGGGACTGAGAACCGGGGAGCTGTTTTTT.

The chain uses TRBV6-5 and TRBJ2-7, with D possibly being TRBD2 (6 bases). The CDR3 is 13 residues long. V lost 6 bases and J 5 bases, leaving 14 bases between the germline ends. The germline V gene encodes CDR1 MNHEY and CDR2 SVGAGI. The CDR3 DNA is TGTGCCAGCAGGGATAGCGGAGGCGACGAGCAGTACTTC. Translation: CASRDSGGDEQYF.

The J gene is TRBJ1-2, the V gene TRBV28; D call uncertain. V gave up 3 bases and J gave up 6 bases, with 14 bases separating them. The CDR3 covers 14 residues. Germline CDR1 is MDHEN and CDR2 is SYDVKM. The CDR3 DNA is TGTGCCAGCAGTTTTCGTGGCGGTCGACATGGCTACACCTTC. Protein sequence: CASSFRGGRHGYTF.

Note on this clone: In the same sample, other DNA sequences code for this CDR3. CDR3 DNA sequence: TGTGCCAGCAGCCAAGGTGGGACAGCAGAAGCTTTCTTT. Its translation is CASSQGGTAEAFF. This chain uses TRBV3-1 (or the pseudogene TRBV3-2) with TRBJ1-1; TRBD1 matches 7 bases. Germline-derived CDR1 and CDR2 are LGHDT and YNNKEL (reference sequence). V shed 1 base and J 8 bases; nucleotides not matched to a gene: 4. The CDR3 is 13 amino acids.

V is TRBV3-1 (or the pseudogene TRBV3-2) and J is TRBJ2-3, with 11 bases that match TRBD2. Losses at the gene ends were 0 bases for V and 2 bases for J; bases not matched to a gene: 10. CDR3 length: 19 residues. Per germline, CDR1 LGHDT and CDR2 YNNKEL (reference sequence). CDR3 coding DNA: TGTGCCAGCAGCCAAGAGGTGGGGACTAGCGGTAGCTCCACAGATACGCAGTATTTT. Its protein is CASSQEVGTSGSSTDTQYF.

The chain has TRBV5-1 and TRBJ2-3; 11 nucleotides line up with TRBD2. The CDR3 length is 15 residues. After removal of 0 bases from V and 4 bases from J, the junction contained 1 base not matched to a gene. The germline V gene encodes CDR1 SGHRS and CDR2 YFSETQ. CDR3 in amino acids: CASSLVSGGADTQYF. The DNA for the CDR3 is TGCGCCAGCAGCTTGGTTAGCGGGGGGGCAGATACGCAGTATTTT.

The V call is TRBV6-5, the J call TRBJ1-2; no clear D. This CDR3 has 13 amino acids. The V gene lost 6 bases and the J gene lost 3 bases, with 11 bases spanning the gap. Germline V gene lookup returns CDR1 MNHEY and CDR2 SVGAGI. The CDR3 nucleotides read TGTGCCAGCAGAGCCGACGGAGACTATGGCTACACCTTC. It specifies CASRADGDYGYTF.

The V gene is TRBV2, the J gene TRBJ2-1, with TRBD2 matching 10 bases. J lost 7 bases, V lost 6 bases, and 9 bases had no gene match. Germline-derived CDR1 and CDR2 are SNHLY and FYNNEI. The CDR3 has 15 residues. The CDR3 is CASRDLAGVLNEQFF. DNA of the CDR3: TGTGCCAGCAGGGACCTAGCGGGGGTATTGAATGAGCAGTTCTTC. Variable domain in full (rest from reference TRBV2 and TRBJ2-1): EPEVTQTPSHQVTQMGQEVILRCVPISNHLYFYWYRQILGQKVEFLVSFYNNEISEKSEIFDDQFSVERPDGSNFTLKIRSTKLEDSAMYFCASRDLAGVLNEQFFGPGTRLTVL.

This CDR3 is CASGAGGLETQYF. In DNA form, the CDR3 reads TGTGCCAGCGGCGCAGGGGGTTTAGAGACCCAGTACTTC. The chain employs TRBV12-3 or TRBV12-4 and TRBJ2-5; 7 bases are a match to TRBD1. This CDR3 comprises 13 residues. With V trimmed by 8 bases and J by 4 bases, 7 bases remained unmatched.

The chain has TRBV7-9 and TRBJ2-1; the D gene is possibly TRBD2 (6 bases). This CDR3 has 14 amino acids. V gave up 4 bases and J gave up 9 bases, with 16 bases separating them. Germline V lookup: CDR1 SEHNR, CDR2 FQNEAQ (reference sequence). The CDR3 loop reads CASSSKVPGGEQFF. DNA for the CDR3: TGTGCCAGCAGCTCAAAGGTTCCCGGGGGTGAGCAGTTCTTC.

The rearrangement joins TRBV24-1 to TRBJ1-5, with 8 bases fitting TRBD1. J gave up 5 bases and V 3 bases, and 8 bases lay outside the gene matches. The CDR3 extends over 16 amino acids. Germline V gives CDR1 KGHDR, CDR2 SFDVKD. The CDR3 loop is CATSDADRAVDQPQHF. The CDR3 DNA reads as TGTGCCACCAGTGATGCGGACAGGGCGGTAGATCAGCCCCAGCATTTT.

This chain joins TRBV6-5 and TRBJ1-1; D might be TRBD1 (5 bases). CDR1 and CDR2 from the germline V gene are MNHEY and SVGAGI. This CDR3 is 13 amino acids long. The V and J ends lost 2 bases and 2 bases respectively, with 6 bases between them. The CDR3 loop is CASSYGTNTEAFF. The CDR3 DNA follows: TGTGCCAGCAGTTACGGGACTAACACTGAAGCTTTCTTT.

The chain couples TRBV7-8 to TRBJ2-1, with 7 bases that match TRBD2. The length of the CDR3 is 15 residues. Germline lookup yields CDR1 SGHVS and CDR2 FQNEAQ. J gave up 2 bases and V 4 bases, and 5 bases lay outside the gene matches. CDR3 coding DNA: TGTGCCAGCAGCTCTTCGGCGGGGGCCTACAATGAGCAGTTCTTC. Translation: CASSSSAGAYNEQFF.

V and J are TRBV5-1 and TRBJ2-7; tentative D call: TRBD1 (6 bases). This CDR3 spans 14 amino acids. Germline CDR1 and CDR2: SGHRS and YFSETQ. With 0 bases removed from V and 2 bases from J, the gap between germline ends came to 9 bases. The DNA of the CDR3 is TGCGCCAGCAGCTTGGAGGGGGTTCCCTACGAGCAGTACTTC. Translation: CASSLEGVPYEQYF.

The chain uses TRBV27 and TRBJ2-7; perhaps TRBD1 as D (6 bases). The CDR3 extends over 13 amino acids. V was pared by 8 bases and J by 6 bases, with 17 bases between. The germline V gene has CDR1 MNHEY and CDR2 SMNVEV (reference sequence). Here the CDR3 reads CASAQGPQTEQYF. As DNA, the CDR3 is TGTGCCAGCGCACAGGGACCCCAAACCGAGCAGTACTTC.

This CDR3 is CASSLNVGTGDTQYF. Written as DNA, the CDR3 is TGTGCCAGCAGTTTAAACGTAGGAACGGGGGATACGCAGTATTTT. The chain recombines TRBV28 with TRBJ2-3; possible D gene TRBD2, 5 bases. The V and J ends lost 2 bases and 6 bases respectively, with 15 bases between them. Germline CDR1 is MDHEN and CDR2 is SYDVKM. This CDR3 is 15 amino acids long.

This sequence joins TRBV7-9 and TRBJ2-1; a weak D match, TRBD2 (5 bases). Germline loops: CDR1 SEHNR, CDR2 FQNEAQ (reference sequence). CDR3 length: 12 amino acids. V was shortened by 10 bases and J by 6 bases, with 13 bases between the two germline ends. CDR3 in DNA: TGTGCCAACTTAAATGAGGGCAATGAGCAGTTCTTC. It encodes CANLNEGNEQFF.

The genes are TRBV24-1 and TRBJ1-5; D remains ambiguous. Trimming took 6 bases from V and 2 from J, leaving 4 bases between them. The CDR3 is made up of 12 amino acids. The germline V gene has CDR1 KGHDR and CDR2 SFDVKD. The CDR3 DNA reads TGTGCCACCAGTTCAGGCAATCAGCCCCAGCATTTT. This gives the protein CATSSGNQPQHF.

CDR3 nucleotide sequence: TGTGCCAGTAGTATCATGGCAGGGATGACTGAAGCTTTCTTT. This gives the protein CASSIMAGMTEAFF. J is TRBJ1-1 and V is TRBV19, with D maybe TRBD1 (5 bases). CDR3 size: 14 residues. Trimming removed 3 bases from V and 5 bases from J, with 13 bases in between. Germline assignment: CDR1 LNHDA and CDR2 SQIVND (reference sequence).

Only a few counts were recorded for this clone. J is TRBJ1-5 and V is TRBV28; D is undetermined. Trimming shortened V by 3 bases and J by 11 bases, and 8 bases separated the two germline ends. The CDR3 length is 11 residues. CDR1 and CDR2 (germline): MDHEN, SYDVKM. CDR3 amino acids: CASSFGVAQHF. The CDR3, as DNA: TGTGCCAGCAGTTTCGGAGTGGCCCAGCATTTT.

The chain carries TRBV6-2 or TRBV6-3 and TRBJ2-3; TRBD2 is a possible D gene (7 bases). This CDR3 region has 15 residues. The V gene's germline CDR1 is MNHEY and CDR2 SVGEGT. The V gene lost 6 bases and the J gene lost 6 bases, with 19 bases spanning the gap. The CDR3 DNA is TGTGCCAGCAGCGAGGGGGGGTCCCTTATGGATACGCAGTATTTT. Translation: CASSEGGSLMDTQYF.

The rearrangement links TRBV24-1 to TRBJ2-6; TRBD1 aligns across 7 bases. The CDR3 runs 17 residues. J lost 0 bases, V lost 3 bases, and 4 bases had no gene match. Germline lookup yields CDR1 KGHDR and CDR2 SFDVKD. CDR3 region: CATSDGRGYSGANVLTF. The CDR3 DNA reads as TGTGCCACCAGTGATGGCAGGGGGTACTCTGGGGCCAACGTCCTGACTTTC.

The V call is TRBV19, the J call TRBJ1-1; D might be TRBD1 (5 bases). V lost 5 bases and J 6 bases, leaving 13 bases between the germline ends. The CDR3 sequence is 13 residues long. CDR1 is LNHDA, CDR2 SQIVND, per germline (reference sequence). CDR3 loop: CASSFGAASEAFF. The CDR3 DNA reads TGTGCCAGTAGTTTTGGGGCTGCGTCTGAAGCTTTCTTT.

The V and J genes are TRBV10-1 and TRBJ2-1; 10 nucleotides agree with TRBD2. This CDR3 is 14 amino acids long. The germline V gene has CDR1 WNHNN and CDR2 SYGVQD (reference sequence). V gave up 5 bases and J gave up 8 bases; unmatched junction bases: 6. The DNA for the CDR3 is TGCGCCAGCAGTCTTAGCGGGGGGAAGGATGAGCAGTTCTTC. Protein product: CASSLSGGKDEQFF.

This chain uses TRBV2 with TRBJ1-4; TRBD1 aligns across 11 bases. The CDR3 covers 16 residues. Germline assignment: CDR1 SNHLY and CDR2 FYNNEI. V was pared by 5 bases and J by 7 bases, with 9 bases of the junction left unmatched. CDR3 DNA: TGTGCCAGCAGTTCCGGGACAGGGGGTTTGGTTGAAAAACTGTTTTTT. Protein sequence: CASSSGTGGLVEKLFF.